This TCR beta chain was found in a study of human T cells and chemical hapten exposure. Time point here: patch test 1, 2 weeks after DPC sensitization. The treatment here: therapeutic diphenylcyclopropenone sensitization with weekly scalp DPC. Phlebotomy was performed prior to application of every patch test. Alopecia patients deemed DPC-suitable, aged 18 to 70, excluding pregnancy. TCRdb itself ran the RACE reads through MiXCR, one entry per CDR3 protein. The sample carries roughly 86,000 distinct CDR3 sequences, roughly a tenth recorded once. Details on this clonotype: Its antigen is as yet unknown.

V was cut by 1 base and J by 10 bases, with 8 bases left in between. This CDR3 region has 13 residues. Looked up from germline, CDR1 is LGHNA and CDR2 is YSLEER. Whole-study results and caveats: Controls had significantly fewer large CDR3 similarity clusters than were formed by expanded TCRs.

The chain links TRBV4-3 to TRBJ1-6; D is perhaps TRBD1 (5 bases). This receptor was obtained from a middle-aged man with alopecia areata. Some clones in this sample may be carry-over from other donors' samples. Sequencing used whole blood, obtained in connection with sensitization to the hapten diphenylcyclopropenone (DPC). CDR3 DNA sequence: TGCGCCAGCAGCCAAGTAAGGGGCTCACCCCTCCACTTT. Protein: CASSQVRGSPLHF.